One sample yielded the 4 T cell receptor beta chains listed below, sequenced in a study of T cells after yellow fever vaccination (dated by TCRdb to the late 2010s). What this sample's treatment or condition label stands for: live attenuated yellow fever vaccine strain. Library construction relied on 5' RACE. TCRdb lists the instrument as Illumina HiSeq 2500. Starting from the raw public reads, TCRdb applied fastp trimming at Q25, assembled clones with MiXCR and retained in-frame beta chains. Every CDR3 protein is listed once, alongside the most common genes and DNA of its rows. In all, the sample holds roughly 340,000 distinct CDR3 sequences, and 8% to 10% of those were seen once. Of the sample, about 20% is held by the ten largest clones. This specimen was PBMCs, taken on the day of the first yellow fever vaccination. Every receptor here comes from a man aged 18 to 29 who received the YFV17D yellow fever vaccine.

This chain links TRBV28 with TRBJ2-5; TRBD1 is a possible D gene (6 bases). CDR1 MDHEN and CDR2 SYDVKM come from the germline V gene. The CDR3 contains 15 residues. V lost 6 bases, J lost 5 bases, and 19 bases lay in between. CDR3 DNA sequence: TGTGCCAGCAGCCTCTGGACAGAAAACGGGGAGACCCAGTACTTC. It encodes CASSLWTENGETQYF.

The chain couples TRBV16 to TRBJ1-1; D is possibly TRBD1 (5 bases). The CDR3 spans 16 residues. Trimming shortened V by 4 bases and J by 0 bases, and 15 bases separated the two germline ends. Germline V gene lookup returns CDR1 KGHSY and CDR2 FQNENV. CDR3 nucleotides: TGTGCCAGCAGCCCATCTCTTGGGGGTATGAACACTGAAGCTTTCTTT. This gives the protein CASSPSLGGMNTEAFF.

There are a few counts of this clonotype. This chain joins TRBV7-9 and TRBJ2-2; tentatively, D is TRBD2 (6 bases). This CDR3 region has 12 residues. V was cut by 5 bases and J by 5 bases, with 6 bases left in between. CDR1 SEHNR and CDR2 FQNEAQ come from the germline V gene (reference sequence). The CDR3 DNA reads TGTGCCAGCAGCGGAGGGACCGGGGAGCTGTTTTTT. It encodes CASSGGTGELFF.

In its sample, this clonotype was seen a few times. This chain joins TRBV4-1 and TRBJ2-3; D may correspond to TRBD1 or TRBD2 (5 bases each). Germline V CDR1 and CDR2: MGHRA, YSYEKL. This CDR3 contains 18 residues. V lost 0 bases, J lost 3 bases, and 19 bases lay in between. The CDR3 DNA follows: TGCGCCAGCAGCCAAGAAGTTGCGACCTTGGGGGTAACAGATACGCAGTATTTT. It yields the protein CASSQEVATLGVTDTQYF.